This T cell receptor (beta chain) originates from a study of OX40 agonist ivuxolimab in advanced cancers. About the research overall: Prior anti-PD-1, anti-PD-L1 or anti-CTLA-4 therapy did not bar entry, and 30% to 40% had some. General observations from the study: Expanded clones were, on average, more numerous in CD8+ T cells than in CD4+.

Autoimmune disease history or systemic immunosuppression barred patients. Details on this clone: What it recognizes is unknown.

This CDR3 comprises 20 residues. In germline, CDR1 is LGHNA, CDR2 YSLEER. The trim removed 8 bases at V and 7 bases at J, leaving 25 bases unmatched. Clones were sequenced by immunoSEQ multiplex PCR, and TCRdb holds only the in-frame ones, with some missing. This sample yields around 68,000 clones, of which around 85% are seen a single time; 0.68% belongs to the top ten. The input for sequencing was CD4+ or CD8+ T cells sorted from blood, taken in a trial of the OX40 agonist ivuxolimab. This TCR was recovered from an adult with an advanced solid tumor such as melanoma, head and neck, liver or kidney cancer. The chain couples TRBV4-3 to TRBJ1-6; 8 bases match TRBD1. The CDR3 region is CASRKEGTGDRGSVNSPLHF. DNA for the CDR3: TGCGCCAGCCGAAAAGAGGGCACGGGAGACAGGGGATCTGTCAATTCACCCCTCCACTTT.